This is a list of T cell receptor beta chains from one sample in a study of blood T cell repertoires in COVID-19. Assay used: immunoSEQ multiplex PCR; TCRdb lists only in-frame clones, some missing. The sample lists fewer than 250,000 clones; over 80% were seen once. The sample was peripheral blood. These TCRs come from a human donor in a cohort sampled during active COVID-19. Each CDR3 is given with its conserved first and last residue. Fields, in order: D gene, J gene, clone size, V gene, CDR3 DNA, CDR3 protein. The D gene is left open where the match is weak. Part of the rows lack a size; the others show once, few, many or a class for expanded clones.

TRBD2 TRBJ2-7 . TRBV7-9 TGTGCCAGCAGCTCGGGTTCCCGGGGGGTGCAGTACTTC CASSSGSRGVQYF
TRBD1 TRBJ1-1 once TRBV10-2 TGCGCCAGCAGTCTAGGACAGGGGGCTCGAGCTGAAGCTTTCTTT CASSLGQGARAEAFF
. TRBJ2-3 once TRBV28 TGTGCCAGCAGTTTATCTAGGGGCCCTAGGCGAGATACGCAGTATTTT CASSLSRGPRRDTQYF
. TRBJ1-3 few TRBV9 TGTGCCAGCAGCGTAGAGGGCAGGGTTGGAAACACCATATATTTT CASSVEGRVGNTIYF
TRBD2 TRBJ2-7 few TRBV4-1 TGCGCCAGCAGCCAGACTAGCGGGAGCTCCTACGAGCAGTACTTC CASSQTSGSSYEQYF
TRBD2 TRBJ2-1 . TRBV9 TGTGCCAGCAGCTCTAGCGGGAGCTGGTACAATGAGCAGTTCTTC CASSSSGSWYNEQFF
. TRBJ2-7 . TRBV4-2 TGTGCCAGCAGCCAAGTGGAGGGCGGATACGAGCAGTACTTC CASSQVEGGYEQYF
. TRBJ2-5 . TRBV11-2 TGTGCCAGCAGCCCGGGCCAGGGTTTGTACGAGACCCAGTACTTC CASSPGQGLYETQYF
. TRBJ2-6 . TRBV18 TGTGCCAGCTCACCACAAGGGGCTGGGGCCAACGTCCTGACTTTC CASSPQGAGANVLTF
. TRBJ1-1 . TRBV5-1 TGCGCCAGCAGCTTGGGACAGCCAAACACTGAAGCTTTCTTT CASSLGQPNTEAFF
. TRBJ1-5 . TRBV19 TGTGCCAGTAGTATCCGGGAGGGAAGTCTTTTGAGCAATCAGCCCCAGCATTTT CASSIREGSLLSNQPQHF
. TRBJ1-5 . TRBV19 TGTGCCAGTAGTATCCCAGGGGCAGAAAGCAATCAGCCCCAGCATTTT CASSIPGAESNQPQHF
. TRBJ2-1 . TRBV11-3 TGTGCCAGCAGCGAGGGCACTTTCTACGGCAATGAGCAGTTCTTC CASSEGTFYGNEQFF
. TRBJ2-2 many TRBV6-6 TGTGCCAGCAGTCACAGGGTACTTTCAACCGGGGAGCTGTTTTTT CASSHRVLSTGELFF
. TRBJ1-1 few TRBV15 TGTGCCACCAGCAGAGATCTGAACAGAGAAGCTTTCTTT CATSRDLNREAFF
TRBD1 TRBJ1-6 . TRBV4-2 TGTGCCAGCAGCCAAGAGTTCGGACAGGGCCAGTCACCCCTCCACTTT CASSQEFGQGQSPLHF
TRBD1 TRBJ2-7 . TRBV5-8 TGTGCCAGCAGCTTGGCCAAGGGGACAGGGCAGAACGAGCAGTACTTC CASSLAKGTGQNEQYF
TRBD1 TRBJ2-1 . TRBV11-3 TGTGCCAGCAGCTCGGACAGGGTGCCGCCCGAGCAGTTCTTC CASSSDRVPPEQFF
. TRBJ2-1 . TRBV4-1 TGCGCCAGCAGCCAGGCCGCAGGGTTGGTTCTAGATGAGCAGTTCTTC CASSQAAGLVLDEQFF
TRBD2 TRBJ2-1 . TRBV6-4 TGTGCCAGCAGTGACATAGCGGGAAAACCATACAATGAGCAGTTCTTC CASSDIAGKPYNEQFF
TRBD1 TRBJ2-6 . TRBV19 TGTGCCAGTAGTCCCTCCGGGACAGCTACAATCTCTGGGGCCAACGTCCTGACTTTC CASSPSGTATISGANVLTF
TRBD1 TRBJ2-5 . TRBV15 TGTGCCACCAGCAGAGAAGAAGGGGGCGGCCAAGAGACCCAGTACTTC CATSREEGGGQETQYF
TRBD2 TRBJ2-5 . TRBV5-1 TGCGCCAGCAGCTGGGCGGGGGGGGAAGAGACCCAGTACTTC CASSWAGGEETQYF
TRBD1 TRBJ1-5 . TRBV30 TGTGCCTGGAGTCCCGGGACAGGGGATCAGCCCCAGCATTTT CAWSPGTGDQPQHF
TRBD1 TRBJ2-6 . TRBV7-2 TGTGCCAGCAGTTCTATGACAGGGTCGACTGGGGCCAACGTCCTGACTTTC CASSSMTGSTGANVLTF
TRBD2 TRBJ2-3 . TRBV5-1 TGCGCCAGCAGCCCTACTAGCGGGAGGGGAGATACGCAGTATTTT CASSPTSGRGDTQYF
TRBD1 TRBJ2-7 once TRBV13 TGTGCCAGCCACCTGGGACAGGGGCCCCACGAGCAGTACTTC CASHLGQGPHEQYF
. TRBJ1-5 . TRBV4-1 TGCGCCAGCAGCCAAGTAAACAGGGAAGGTCAGCCCCAGCATTTT CASSQVNREGQPQHF
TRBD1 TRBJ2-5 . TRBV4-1 TGCGCCAGCAGCGGCCGGACAGGGGGAGTAGAGACCCAGTACTTC CASSGRTGGVETQYF
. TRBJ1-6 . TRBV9 TGTGCCAGCAGCGTAGCGAGAGATTCACCCCTCCACTTT CASSVARDSPLHF
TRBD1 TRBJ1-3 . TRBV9 TGTGCCAGCAGCGTAGCCACGACAGGGGGTGGAAACACCATATATTTT CASSVATTGGGNTIYF
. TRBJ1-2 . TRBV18 TGTGCCAGCTCACCACCGGGCTGGGATGGCTACACCTTC CASSPPGWDGYTF
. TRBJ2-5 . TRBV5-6 TGTGCCAGCAGCCCCGGCAGGGGTCGGTCCTTGGAGACCCAGTACTTC CASSPGRGRSLETQYF
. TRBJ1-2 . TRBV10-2 TGCGCCAGCAGCCCATCAACACTAGGTGGCTACACCTTC CASSPSTLGGYTF
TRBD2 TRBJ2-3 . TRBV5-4 TGTGCCAGCAGACAGCGGGGGGGCACAGATACGCAGTATTTT CASRQRGGTDTQYF